The clone carrying this T cell receptor beta chain was seen a handful of times. What it recognizes is unknown. TCRdb called the 5' RACE reads again in MiXCR, with one record for every CDR3 protein. The repertoire holds around 310,000 distinct CDR3 sequences, with roughly 15% as singletons. Deletions cut 6 bases from V and 6 bases from J, with 15 bases between. The germline CDR1 and CDR2 sequences are MDHEN and SYDVKM. CDR3 size: 14 residues. These data belong to a study of T-cell memory formation after mild COVID-19. Whole-study results and caveats: CM and EM subsets held most contracting CD4+ clones; EMRA held CD8+ ones.

Sequencing input: PBMCs or a T cell subset sorted from them (not recorded which). This TCR derives from a man aged 18 to 30 who had mild COVID-19 (a few samples of this study predate the infection). Cell type and time point are not known. This sequence joins TRBV28 and TRBJ2-1; the D call may be TRBD1 or TRBD2 (5 bases each). CDR3 sequence reads: CASRSWGSSNEQFF. The CDR3 nucleotides are TGTGCCAGCAGAAGTTGGGGGTCGAGCAATGAGCAGTTCTTC.